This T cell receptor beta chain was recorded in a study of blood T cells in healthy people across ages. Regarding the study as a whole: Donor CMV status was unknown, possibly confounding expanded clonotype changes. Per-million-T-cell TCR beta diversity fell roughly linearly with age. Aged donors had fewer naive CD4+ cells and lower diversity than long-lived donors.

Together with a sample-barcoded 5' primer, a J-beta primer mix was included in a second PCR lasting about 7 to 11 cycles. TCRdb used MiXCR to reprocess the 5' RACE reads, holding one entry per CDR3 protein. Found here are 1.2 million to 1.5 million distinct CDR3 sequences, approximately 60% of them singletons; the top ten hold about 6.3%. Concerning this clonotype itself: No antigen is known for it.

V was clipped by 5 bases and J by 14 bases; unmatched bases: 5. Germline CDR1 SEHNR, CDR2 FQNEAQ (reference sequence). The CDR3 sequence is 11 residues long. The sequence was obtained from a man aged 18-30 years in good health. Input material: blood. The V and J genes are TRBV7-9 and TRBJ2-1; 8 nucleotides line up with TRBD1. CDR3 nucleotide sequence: TGTGCCAGCAGCCCAGGACAGGGAGAGTTCTTC. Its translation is CASSPGQGEFF.